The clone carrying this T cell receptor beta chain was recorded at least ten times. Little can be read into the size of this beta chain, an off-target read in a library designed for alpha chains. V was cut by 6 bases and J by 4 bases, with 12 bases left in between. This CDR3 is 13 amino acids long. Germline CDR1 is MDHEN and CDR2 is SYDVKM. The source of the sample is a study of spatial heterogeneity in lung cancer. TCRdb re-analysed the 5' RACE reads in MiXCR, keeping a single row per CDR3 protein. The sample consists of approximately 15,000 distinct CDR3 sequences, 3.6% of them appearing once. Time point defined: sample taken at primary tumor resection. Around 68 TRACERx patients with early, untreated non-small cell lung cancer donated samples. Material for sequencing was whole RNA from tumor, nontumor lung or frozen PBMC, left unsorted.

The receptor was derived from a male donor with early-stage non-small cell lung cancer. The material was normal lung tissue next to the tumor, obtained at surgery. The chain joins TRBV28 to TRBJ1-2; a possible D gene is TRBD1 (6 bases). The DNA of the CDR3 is TGTGCCAGCAGCCGACAGGTCGCCTATGGCTACACCTTC. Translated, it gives CASSRQVAYGYTF.